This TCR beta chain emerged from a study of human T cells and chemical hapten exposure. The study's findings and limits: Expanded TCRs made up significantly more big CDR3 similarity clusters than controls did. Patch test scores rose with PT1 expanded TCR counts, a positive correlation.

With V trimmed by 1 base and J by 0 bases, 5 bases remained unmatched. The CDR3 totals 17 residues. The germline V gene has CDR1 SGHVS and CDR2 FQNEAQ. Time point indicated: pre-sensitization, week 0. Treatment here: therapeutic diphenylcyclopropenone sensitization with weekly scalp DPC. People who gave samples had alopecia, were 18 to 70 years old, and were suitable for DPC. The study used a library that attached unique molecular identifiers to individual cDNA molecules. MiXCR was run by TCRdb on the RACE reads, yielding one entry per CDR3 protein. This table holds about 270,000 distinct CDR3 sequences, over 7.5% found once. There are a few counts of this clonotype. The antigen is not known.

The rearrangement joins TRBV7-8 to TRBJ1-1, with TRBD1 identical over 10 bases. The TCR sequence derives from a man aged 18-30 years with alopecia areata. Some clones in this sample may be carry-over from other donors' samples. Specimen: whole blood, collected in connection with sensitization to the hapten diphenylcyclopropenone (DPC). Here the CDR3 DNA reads TGTGCCAGCAGCTTAGTGGGGACAGGGGTTATGAACACTGAAGCTTTCTTT. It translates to CASSLVGTGVMNTEAFF.